Sequencing of this TCR beta chain was carried out in a study of T cell responses to AZD1222 COVID-19 vaccine. This CDR3 has 15 residues. V lost 3 bases, J lost 3 bases, and 10 bases lay in between. Sequencing was performed with immunoSEQ multiplex PCR; in TCRdb, only in-frame clones are kept and a portion is missing. Among 160,000 or so clones listed, about 90% were seen once. Of note for this clone: No antigen is known for it.

Study observations and caveats: There were mostly white British donors and more females than males, and clonal diversity was possibly underestimated. As reported, nearly half of all spike-specific TCRs target variant regions that are unmutated.

The source is an adult who received the MenACWY meningococcal vaccine as a control. The specimen comprised peripheral blood, sampled 28 days after the second dose of the MenACWY control vaccine. The V and J genes are TRBV5-3 and TRBJ1-6; D gene uncertain. TRBV5-3 is given ORF status, its function remaining uncertain. CDR3 in DNA: TGTGCCAGAAGCTGGCCCGGTCTCTATAATTCACCCCTCCACTTT. This encodes CARSWPGLYNSPLHF.